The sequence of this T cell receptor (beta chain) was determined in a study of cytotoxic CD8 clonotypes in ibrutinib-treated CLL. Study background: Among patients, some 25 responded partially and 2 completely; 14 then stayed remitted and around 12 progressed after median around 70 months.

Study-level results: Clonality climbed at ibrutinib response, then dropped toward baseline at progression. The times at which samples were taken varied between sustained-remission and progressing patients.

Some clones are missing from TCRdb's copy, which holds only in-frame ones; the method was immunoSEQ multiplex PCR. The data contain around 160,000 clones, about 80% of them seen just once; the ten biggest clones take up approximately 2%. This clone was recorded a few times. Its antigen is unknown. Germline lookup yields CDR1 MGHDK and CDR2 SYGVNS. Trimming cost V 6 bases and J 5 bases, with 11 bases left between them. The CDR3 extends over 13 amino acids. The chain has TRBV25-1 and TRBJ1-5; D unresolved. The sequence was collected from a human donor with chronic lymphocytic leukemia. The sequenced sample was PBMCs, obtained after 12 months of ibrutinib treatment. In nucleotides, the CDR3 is TGTGCCAGCAGCTTGGGGAATTATCAGCCCCAGCATTTT. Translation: CASSLGNYQPQHF.